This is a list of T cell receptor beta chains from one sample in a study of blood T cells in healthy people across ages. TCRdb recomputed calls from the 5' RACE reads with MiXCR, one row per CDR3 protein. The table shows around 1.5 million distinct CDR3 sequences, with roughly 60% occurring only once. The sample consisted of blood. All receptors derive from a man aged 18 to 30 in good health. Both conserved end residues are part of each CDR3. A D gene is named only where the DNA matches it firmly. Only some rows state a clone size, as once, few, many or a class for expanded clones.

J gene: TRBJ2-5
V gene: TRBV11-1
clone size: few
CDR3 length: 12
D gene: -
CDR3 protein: CASSFRVETQYF
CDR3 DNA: TGTGCCAGCAGCTTCAGGGTGGAGACCCAGTACTTC

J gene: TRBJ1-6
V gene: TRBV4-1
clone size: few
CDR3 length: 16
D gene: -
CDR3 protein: CASSLSGAGSNSPLHF
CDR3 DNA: TGCGCCAGCAGCCTTTCAGGGGCGGGCAGTAATTCACCCCTCCACTTT

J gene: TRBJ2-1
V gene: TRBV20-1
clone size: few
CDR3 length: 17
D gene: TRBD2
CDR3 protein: CSARDPLTSGGAWEQFF
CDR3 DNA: TGCAGTGCTAGAGATCCCCTCACTAGCGGGGGGGCCTGGGAGCAGTTCTTC

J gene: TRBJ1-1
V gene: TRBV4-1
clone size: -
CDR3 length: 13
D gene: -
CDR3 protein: CASSQLLRGKAFF
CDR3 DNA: TGCGCCAGCAGCCAGCTCCTCCGGGGAAAAGCTTTCTTT

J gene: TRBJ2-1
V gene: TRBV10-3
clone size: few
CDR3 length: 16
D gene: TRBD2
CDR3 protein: CAIRDARLAAYNEQFF
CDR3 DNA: TGTGCCATCAGAGATGCGAGACTAGCGGCTTACAATGAGCAGTTCTTC

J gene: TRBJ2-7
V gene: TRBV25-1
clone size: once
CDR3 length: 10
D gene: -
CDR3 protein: CASMGAGQYF
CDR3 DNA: TGTGCCAGCATGGGGGCTGGGCAGTACTTC

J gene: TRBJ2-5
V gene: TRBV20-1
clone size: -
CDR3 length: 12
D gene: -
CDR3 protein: CSARRSRETQYF
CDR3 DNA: TGCAGTGCTAGGCGGTCTCGTGAGACCCAGTACTTC

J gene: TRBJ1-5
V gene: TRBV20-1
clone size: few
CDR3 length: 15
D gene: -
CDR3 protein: CSARGGDNSNQPQHF
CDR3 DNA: TGCAGTGCTAGAGGGGGTGACAATAGCAATCAGCCCCAGCATTTT

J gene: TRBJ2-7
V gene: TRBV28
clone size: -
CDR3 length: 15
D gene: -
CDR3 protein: CASIRRPGGNYEQYF
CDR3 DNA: TGTGCCAGCATTCGACGCCCCGGAGGTAACTACGAGCAGTACTTC

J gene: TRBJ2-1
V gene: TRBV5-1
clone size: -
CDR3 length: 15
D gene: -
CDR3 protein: CASSGDLATNNEQFF
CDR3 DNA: TGCGCCAGCAGCGGGGACCTAGCGACCAACAATGAGCAGTTCTTC

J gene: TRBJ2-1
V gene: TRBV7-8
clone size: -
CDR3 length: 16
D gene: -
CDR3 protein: CASSFLPTPLLDEQFF
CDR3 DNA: TGTGCCAGCAGCTTTCTCCCAACCCCTCTGTTGGATGAGCAGTTCTTC

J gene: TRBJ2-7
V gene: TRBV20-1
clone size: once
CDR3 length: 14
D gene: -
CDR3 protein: CSAGSDRRTYEQYF
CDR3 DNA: TGCAGTGCTGGCAGTGACAGGAGAACCTACGAGCAGTACTTC

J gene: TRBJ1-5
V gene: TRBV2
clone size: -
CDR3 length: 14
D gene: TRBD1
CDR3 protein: CASTGQVSNQPQHF
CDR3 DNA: TGTGCCAGCACCGGACAGGTTAGCAATCAGCCCCAGCATTTT

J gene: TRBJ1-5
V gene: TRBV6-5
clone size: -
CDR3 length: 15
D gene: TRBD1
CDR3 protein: CASSMTGSPNQPQHF
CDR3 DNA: TGTGCCAGCAGTATGACAGGGAGTCCTAATCAGCCCCAGCATTTT

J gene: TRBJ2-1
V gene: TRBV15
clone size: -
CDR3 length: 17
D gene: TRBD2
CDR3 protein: CATSRAQFLAGNLEQFF
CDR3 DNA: TGTGCCACCAGCAGAGCCCAGTTTCTAGCGGGGAACCTTGAGCAGTTCTTC

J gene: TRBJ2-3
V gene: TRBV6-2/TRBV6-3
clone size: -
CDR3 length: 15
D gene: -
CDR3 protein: CASSPPGISTDTQYF
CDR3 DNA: TGTGCCAGCAGCCCACCAGGAATTTCCACAGATACGCAGTATTTT

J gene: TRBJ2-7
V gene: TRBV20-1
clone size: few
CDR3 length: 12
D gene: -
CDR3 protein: CSATGSSYEQYF
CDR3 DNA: TGCAGCGCAACAGGGAGCTCCTACGAGCAGTACTTC

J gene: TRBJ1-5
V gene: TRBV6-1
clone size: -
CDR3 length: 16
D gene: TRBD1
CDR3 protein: CASSEFGAGGSQPQHF
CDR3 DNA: TGTGCCAGCAGTGAATTTGGGGCAGGGGGCAGCCAGCCCCAGCATTTT

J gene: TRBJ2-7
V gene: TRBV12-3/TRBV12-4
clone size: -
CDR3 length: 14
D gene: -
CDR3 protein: CASSFTEMYFEQYF
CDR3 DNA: TGTGCCAGCAGTTTCACAGAAATGTATTTCGAGCAGTACTTC

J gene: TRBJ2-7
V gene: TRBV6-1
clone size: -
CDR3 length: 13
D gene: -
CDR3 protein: CASKGSYIYEQYF
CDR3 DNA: TGTGCCAGCAAGGGCAGCTATATCTACGAGCAGTACTTC

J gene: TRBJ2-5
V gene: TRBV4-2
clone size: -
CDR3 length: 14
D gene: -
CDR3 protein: CASSLVYGEETQYF
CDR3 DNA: TGTGCCAGCAGCTTAGTATATGGGGAAGAGACCCAGTACTTC

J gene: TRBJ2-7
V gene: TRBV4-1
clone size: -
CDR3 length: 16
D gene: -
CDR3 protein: CASSQDSRVMAYEQYF
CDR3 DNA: TGCGCCAGCAGCCAAGATTCGCGGGTAATGGCCTACGAGCAGTACTTC

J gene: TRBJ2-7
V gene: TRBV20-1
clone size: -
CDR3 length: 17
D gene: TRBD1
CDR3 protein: CSAPTGARARISYEQYF
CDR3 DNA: TGCAGTGCTCCGACAGGGGCTAGGGCCCGAATCTCCTACGAGCAGTACTTC

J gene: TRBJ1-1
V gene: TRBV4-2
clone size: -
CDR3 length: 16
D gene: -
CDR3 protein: CASSQDQGAENTEAFF
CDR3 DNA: TGTGCCAGCAGCCAAGATCAAGGGGCCGAGAACACTGAAGCTTTCTTT

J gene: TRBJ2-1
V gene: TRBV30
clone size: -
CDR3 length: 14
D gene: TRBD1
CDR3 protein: CAWLPGTGDNEQFF
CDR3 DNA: TGTGCCTGGTTGCCCGGGACAGGGGATAATGAGCAGTTCTTC

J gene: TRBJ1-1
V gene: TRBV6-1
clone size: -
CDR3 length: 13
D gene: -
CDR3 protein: CASGFWGVTEAFF
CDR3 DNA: TGTGCCAGCGGTTTCTGGGGTGTGACTGAAGCTTTCTTT

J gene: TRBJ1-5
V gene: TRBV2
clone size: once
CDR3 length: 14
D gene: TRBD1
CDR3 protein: CASTFGQGNQPQHF
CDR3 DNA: TGTGCCTCCACCTTCGGACAGGGCAATCAGCCCCAGCATTTT

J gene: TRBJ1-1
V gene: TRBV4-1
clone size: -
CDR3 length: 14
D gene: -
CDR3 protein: CASSQEPKNTEAFF
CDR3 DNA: TGCGCCAGCAGCCAAGAACCCAAGAACACTGAAGCTTTCTTT

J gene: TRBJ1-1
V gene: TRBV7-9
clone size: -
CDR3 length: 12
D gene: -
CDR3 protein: CASSFPRGWSFF
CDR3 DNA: TGTGCCAGCAGCTTCCCCCGTGGTTGGAGTTTCTTT

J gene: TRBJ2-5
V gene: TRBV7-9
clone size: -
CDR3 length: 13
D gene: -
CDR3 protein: CASSLTAEETQYF
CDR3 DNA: TGTGCCAGCAGCTTAACGGCCGAAGAGACCCAGTACTTC

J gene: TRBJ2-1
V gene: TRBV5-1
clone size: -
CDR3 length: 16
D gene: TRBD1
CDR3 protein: CASSSQPGQEKNEQFF
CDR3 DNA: TGCGCCAGCAGCTCCCAACCCGGACAGGAGAAGAATGAGCAGTTCTTC

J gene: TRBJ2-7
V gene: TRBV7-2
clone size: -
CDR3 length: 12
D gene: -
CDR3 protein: CASSLWQYEQYF
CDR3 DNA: TGTGCCAGCAGTCTCTGGCAGTACGAGCAGTACTTC

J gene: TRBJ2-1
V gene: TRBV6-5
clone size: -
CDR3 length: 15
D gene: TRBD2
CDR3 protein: CASSYGTSFYNEQFF
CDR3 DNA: TGTGCCAGCAGTTACGGGACTAGTTTTTACAATGAGCAGTTCTTC

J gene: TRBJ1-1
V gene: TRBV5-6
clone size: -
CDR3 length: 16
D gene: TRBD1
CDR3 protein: CASSLGGPVRNTEAFF
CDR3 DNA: TGTGCCAGCAGTCTAGGGGGCCCGGTAAGGAACACTGAAGCTTTCTTT

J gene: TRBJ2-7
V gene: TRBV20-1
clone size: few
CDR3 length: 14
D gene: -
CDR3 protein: CSATGFGGEYEQYF
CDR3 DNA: TGCAGTGCTACGGGGTTCGGGGGAGAGTACGAGCAGTACTTC

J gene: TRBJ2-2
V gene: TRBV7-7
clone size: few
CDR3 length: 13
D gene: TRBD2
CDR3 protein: CASSFREAGELFF
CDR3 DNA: TGTGCCAGCAGCTTCCGGGAGGCCGGGGAGCTGTTTTTT

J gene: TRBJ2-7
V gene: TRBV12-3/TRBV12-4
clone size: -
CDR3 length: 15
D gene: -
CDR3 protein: CASSLEQGPAYEQYF
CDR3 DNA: TGTGCCAGCAGTTTAGAGCAGGGACCGGCCTACGAGCAGTACTTC

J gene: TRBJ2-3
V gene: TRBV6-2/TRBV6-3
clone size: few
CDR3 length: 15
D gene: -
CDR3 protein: CASSYSSGVTDTQYF
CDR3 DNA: TGTGCCAGCAGTTATTCCTCGGGGGTCACAGATACGCAGTATTTT

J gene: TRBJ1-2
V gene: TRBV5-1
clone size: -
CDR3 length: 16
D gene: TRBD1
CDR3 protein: CASSSTPGQGAHGYTF
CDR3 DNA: TGCGCCAGCAGCTCGACCCCGGGGCAGGGGGCTCATGGCTACACCTTC

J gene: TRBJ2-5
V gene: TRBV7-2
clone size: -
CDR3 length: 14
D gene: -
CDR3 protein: CASSLSREQETQYF
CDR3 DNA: TGTGCCAGCAGCTTATCCAGGGAGCAAGAGACCCAGTACTTC

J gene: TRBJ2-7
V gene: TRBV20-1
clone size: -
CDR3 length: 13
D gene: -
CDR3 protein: CSARSGGSHEQYF
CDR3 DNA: TGCAGTGCTAGGTCCGGAGGCAGCCACGAGCAGTACTTC

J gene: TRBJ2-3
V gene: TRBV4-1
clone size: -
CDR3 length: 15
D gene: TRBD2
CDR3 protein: CASSYSGRWTDTQYF
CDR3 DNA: TGCGCCAGCAGCTATAGCGGGAGGTGGACAGATACGCAGTATTTT

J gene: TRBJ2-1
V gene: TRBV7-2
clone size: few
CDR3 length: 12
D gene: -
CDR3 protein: CASSLGLDRQFF
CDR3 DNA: TGTGCCAGCAGCTTGGGCCTGGATCGTCAGTTCTTC

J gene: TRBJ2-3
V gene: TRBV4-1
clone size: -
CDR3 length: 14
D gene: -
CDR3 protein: CASSQAGQTDTQYF
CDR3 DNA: TGCGCCAGCAGCCAAGCAGGACAGACAGATACGCAGTATTTT

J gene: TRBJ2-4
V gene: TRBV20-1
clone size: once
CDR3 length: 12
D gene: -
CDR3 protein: CSAQEYRNIQYF
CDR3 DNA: TGCAGTGCCCAGGAGTATCGAAACATTCAGTACTTC

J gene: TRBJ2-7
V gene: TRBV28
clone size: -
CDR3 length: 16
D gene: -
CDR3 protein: CASSSNVMGHTYEQYF
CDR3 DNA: TGTGCCAGCAGTTCCAACGTCATGGGACACACCTACGAGCAGTACTTC